The present T cell receptor (beta chain) was sequenced within a study of cytomegalovirus exposure and HLA in healthy donors. The study ran its PCR with 60 Vbeta and 13 Jbeta primers. Assay used: immunoSEQ multiplex PCR; TCRdb lists only in-frame clones, some missing. The table includes fewer than 140,000 clones, roughly 80% detected once. As for the donors, each was a healthy bone marrow donor. A note on this clone: The antigen remains undetermined.

Study observations and caveats: A missense variant in DCLRE1C was later tied to TCR beta V- and J-gene trimming.

Per germline, CDR1 SGHVS and CDR2 FQNEAQ. With 5 bases removed from V and 0 bases from J, the gap between germline ends came to 10 bases. This CDR3 contains 14 residues. The chain employs TRBV7-8 and TRBJ1-1, with D perhaps matching TRBD1 (5 bases). This clonotype originated in a man aged 35-49 years in good health and CMV-seronegative. What was sequenced was PBMCs. CDR3 sequence reads: CASSATAMNTEAFF. The CDR3 DNA is TGTGCCAGCAGCGCGACAGCCATGAACACTGAAGCTTTCTTT.